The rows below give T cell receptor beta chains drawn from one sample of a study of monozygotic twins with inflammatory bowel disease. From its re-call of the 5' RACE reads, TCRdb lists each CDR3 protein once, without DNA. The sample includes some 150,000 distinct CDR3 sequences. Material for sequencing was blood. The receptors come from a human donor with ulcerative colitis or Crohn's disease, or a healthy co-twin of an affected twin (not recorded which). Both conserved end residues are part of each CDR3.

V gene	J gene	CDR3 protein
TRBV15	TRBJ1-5	CATSTGYRGSSNQPQHF
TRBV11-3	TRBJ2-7	CASSLERVGTSGSYEQYF
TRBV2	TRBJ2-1	CASSRGAGPDYNEQFF
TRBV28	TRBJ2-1	CASSRGTITGMGYNEQFF
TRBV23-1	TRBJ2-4	CASSQWSSSPKNIQYF
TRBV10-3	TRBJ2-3	CAISPFGSNTDTQYF
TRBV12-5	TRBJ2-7	CASGLDRAYEQYF
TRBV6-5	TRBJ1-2	CASSYSSGETNYGYTF
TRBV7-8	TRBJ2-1	CASRVKPSGLSSYNEQFF
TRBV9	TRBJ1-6	CASSVVNREKSPLHF
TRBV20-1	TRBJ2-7	CSAGGHRGTYEQYF
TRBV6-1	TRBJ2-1	CASTELAGGPGREQFF
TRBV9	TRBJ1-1	CASSIGPVGGANTEAFF
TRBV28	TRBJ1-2	CASSLSTGAFYGYTF
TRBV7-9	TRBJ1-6	CASSRDPGQGNDSPLHF
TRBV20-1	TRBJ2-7	CSAKSGASYEQYF
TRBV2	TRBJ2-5	CASHSGGETQYF
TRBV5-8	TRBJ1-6	CASSLVGGQDNSPLHF
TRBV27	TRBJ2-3	CATQDRKGGWRTSSTDTQYF
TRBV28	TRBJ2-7	CASRQGDEQYF
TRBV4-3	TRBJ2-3	CASSQEGIIDTQYF
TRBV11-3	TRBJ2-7	CASSVSSYEQYF
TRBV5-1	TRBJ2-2	CASSALSNTGELFF
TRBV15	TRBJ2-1	CATRRGMASGYNEQFF
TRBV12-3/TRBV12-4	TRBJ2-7	CASSLGPLGAYEQYF
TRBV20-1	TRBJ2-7	CSARERGPSYEQYF
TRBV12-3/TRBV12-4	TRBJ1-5	CASSPMTGTGQPQHF
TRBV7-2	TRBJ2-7	CASSLTSGSYEQYF